This paragraph reports one T cell receptor (beta chain). Its antigen is not yet known. Nothing much larger sits one base from this clone, and base qualities are not available. The CDR3 sequence holds 13 residues, the cysteine and phenylalanine included. Just the 39-base CDR3 DNA is kept, in frame starting at base 1. For CDR1 and CDR2, the germline V gene lists SGHAT and FQNNGV. Cut back by 1 base and 1 base, the V and J ends lie 4 bases apart. The CDR3 regions of human TCRbeta chains were subjected to immunosequencing. Per the source publication's procedure: Repertoire TCRs were matched against a reference library of SARS-CoV-2-specific TCRs generated with the MIRA antigen-specificity platform. Breadth was defined as the fraction of unique TCRs that were SARS-CoV-2-associated, and depth was defined as the fraction of total T cells that were SARS-CoV-2-associated. Using the MIRA data, every spike-specific TCR was mapped to the spike region that the TCR reacted to and assigned to either a CD4 or a CD8 class. Log10-transformed breadth and depth values were compared by one-way ANOVA with Sidak's multiple comparisons tests. The table comes from immuneACCESS by way of TCRdb, which keeps in-frame sequences with V and J called. Part of the clones is missing from these tables; in studies checked, under half for an unresolved V gene and the rest for unknown reasons. The V and J calls and clone size were taken over from that table, and D and trimming were inferred from the DNA. This sample has 100,000 to 130,000 clones in its table, and 87% of those were observed once. Around 4.5% of the sample is held by the ten biggest clonotypes.

The record originates from a study of T cell responses to AZD1222 COVID-19 vaccine (dated by TCRdb to 2020 to 2022). About the investigation overall: TCR sequencing covered over 230 trial participants: some 210 given two doses of AZD1222 and around 25 given two doses of MenACWY control vaccine. Trial participants were enrolled by age into subgroups of 18-55, 56-69 and 70-plus years, and around 150, 28 and 57 TCR-sequenced participants, respectively, were included in these subgroups. What the work shows at the level of the full study, not this receptor alone: The 56-69-year group was small, and its depth increase did not reach significance, likely because of low power. Reportedly, close to half of the unique spike-specific TCRs recognized epitopes lying outside the regions that are mutated in the B.1.351 and B.1.1.7 variants. After two AZD1222 doses, both the breadth and the depth of spike-specific TCRs were significantly higher than at day 0 and than in MenACWY recipients. Participants were mostly white British and included more females than males, and it was suggested by the authors that clonal diversity may have been underestimated. Vaccine-associated CD4 TCRs spanned the whole spike protein, with dominant responses in regions 160-218 and 743-854. No day 14 peak-response samples were available, so repertoires were characterized only after the peak T cell response. Only five or six AZD1222 recipients were SARS-CoV-2 seropositive at baseline, limiting conclusions about previously exposed vaccinees.

The intended sense of this specimen's time point label: about 28 days (+/-7) after the second vaccine dose. AZD1222 recipients given second doses at about 4 weeks or at about 12 weeks were pooled, since spike-specific TCR depth and breadth were not found to differ between the two schedules. Vaccinee samples came from UK trials COV001 and COV002, including a single-blind randomized controlled phase 2/3 trial of AZD1222 (ChAdOx1 nCoV-19) in healthy adults. For TCRbeta chain sequencing, PBMC samples from trial participants were taken at day 0 and at day 28 after the second dose. The clonotype comes from an adult who received the AZD1222 COVID-19 vaccine. The receptor chain draws on TRBV11-2 and TRBJ2-5; confidence is insufficient to name the D gene. The specimen was peripheral blood, collected 28 days after the second AZD1222 dose. The DNA sequence follows: TGTGCCAGCAGCTTAGGTCGCCAAGAGACCCAGTACTTC. Its amino acids are CASSLGRQETQYF. This CDR3, with the reference TRBV11-2 and TRBJ2-5 proteins standing in past its ends, gives the full variable domain EAGVAQSPRYKIIEKRQSVAFWCNPISGHATLYWYQQILGQGPKLLIQFQNNGVVDDSQLPKDRFSAERLKGVDSTLKIQPAKLEDSAVYLCASSLGRQETQYFGPGTRLLVL.